The T cell receptor beta chain under discussion was sequenced for a study of T cell responses to AZD1222 COVID-19 vaccine. Regarding the study as a whole: Vaccination with two AZD1222 doses was followed by a rise in Spike-specific TCR breadth and depth. Epitopes outside B.1.351 and B.1.1.7 mutated regions reportedly drew nearly half of spike TCRs. Vaccine-associated CD4 TCRs spanned spike, dominant at 160-218 and 743-854.

Trimming removed 4 bases from V and 6 bases from J; junction bases left unmatched: 14. There are 17 residues in the CDR3. The germline gives CDR1 LGHNA, CDR2 YSLEER. Sequencing used immunoSEQ multiplex PCR; TCRdb keeps in-frame clones, though not all of them. Seen here are around 74,000 clones, 92% observed once, and the top ten hold approximately 6.5%. This clone appeared once. Its antigen is currently unknown. The clonotype was recovered from an adult in good health. The chain carries TRBV4-3 and TRBJ2-1, with 8 bases that match TRBD2. The sample in question was peripheral blood, obtained on day 0 of MenACWY control vaccination. The CDR3 sequence is CASSPSGTRGAGNEQFF. The CDR3 DNA sequence: TGCGCCAGCAGCCCTTCCGGGACTAGGGGGGCAGGCAATGAGCAGTTCTTC.